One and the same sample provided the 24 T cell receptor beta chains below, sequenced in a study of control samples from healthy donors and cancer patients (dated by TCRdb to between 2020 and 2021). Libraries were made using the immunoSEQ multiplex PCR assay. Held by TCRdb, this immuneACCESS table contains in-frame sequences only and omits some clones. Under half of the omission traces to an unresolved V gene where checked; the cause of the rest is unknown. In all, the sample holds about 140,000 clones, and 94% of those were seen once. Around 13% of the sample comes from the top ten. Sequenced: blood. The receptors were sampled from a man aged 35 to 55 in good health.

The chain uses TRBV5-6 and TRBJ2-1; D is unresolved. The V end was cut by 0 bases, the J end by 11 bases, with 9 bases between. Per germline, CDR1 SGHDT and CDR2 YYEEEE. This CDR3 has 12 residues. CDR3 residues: CASSLDRNQQFF. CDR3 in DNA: TGTGCCAGCAGCTTGGACAGAAACCAGCAGTTCTTC.

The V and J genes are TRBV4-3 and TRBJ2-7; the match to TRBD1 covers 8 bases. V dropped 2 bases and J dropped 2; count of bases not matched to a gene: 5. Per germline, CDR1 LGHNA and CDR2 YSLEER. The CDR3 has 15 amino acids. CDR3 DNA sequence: TGCGCCAGCAGCCAAAGCCCACAGGGGGCCTACGAGCAGTACTTC. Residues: CASSQSPQGAYEQYF.

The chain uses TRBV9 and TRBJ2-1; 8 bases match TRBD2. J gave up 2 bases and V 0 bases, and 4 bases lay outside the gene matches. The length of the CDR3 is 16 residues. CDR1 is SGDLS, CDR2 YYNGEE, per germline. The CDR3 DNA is TGTGCCAGCAGCGTAGCGACTAGCGTTACCTACAATGAGCAGTTCTTC. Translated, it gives CASSVATSVTYNEQFF.

CDR3 DNA: TGTGCCAGCAGTGAAAACTTGGGGGCCTTTTACGAGCAGTACTTC. Translating gives CASSENLGAFYEQYF. The chain couples TRBV2 to TRBJ2-7; tentatively, D is TRBD1 (6 bases). This CDR3 region has 15 residues. V gave up 2 bases and J gave up 4 bases, with 15 bases separating them. Per germline, CDR1 SNHLY and CDR2 FYNNEI. Filled out from reference TRBV2 and TRBJ2-7, the complete variable domain reads EPEVTQTPSHQVTQMGQEVILRCVPISNHLYFYWYRQILGQKVEFLVSFYNNEISEKSEIFDDQFSVERPDGSNFTLKIRSTKLEDSAMYFCASSENLGAFYEQYFGPGTRLTVT.

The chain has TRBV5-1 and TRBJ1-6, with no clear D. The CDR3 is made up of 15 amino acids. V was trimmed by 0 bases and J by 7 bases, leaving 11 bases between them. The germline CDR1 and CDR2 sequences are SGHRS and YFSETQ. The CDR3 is CASSLEVGGNSPLHF. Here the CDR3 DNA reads TGCGCCAGCAGCTTGGAGGTGGGCGGGAATTCACCCCTCCACTTT.

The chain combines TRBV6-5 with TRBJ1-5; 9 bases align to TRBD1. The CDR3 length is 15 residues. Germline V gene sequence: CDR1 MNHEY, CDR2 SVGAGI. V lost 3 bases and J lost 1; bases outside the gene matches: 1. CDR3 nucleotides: TGTGCCAGCAGTTATGGGACAGGGAGCAATCAGCCCCAGCATTTT. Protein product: CASSYGTGSNQPQHF.

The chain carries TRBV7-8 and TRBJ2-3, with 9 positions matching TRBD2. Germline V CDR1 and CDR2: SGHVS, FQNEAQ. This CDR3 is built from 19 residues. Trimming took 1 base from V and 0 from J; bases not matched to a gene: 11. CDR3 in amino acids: CASSLGRLAGLPSTDTQYF. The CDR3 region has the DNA TGTGCCAGCAGCTTAGGACGGCTAGCGGGGTTACCTAGCACAGATACGCAGTATTTT.

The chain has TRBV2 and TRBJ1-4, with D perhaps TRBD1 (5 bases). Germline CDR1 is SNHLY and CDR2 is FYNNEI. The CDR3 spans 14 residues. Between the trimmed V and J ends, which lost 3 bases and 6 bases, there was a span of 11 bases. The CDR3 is CASSEGRGHEKLFF. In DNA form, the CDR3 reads TGTGCCAGCAGTGAGGGTAGGGGTCATGAAAAACTGTTTTTT.

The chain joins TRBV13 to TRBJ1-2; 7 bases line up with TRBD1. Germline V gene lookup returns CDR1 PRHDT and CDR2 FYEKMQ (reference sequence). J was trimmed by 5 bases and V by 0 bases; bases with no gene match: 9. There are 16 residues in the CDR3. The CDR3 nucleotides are TGTGCCAGCAGCTTAGGCCGTGAGGGACAGCTATATGGCTACACCTTC. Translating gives CASSLGREGQLYGYTF.

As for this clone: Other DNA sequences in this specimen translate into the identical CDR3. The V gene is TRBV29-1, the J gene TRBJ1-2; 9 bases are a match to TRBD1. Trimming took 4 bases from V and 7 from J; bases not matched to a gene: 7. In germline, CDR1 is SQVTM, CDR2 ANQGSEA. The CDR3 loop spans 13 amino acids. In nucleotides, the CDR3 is TGCAGCGTTGCACAGGGGGCTGGGGGTGGCTACACCTTC. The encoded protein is CSVAQGAGGGYTF.

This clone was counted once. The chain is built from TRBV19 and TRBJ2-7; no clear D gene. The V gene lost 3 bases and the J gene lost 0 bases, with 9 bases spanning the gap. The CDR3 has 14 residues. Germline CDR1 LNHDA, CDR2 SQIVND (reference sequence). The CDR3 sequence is CASSISDLSYEQYF. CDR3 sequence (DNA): TGTGCCAGTAGTATCTCGGACCTCTCCTACGAGCAGTACTTC. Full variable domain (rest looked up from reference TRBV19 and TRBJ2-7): DGGITQSPKYLFRKEGQNVTLSCEQNLNHDAMYWYRQDPGQGLRLIYYSQIVNDFQKGDIAEGYSVSREKKESFPLTVTSAQKNPTAFYLCASSISDLSYEQYFGPGTRLTVT.

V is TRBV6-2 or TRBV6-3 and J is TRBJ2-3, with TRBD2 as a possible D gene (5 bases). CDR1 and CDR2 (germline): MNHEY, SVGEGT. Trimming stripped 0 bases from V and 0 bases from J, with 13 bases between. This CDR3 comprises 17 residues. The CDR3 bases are TGTGCCAGCAGTTACTCCGGACTCGTATCTAGCACAGATACGCAGTATTTT. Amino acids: CASSYSGLVSSTDTQYF.

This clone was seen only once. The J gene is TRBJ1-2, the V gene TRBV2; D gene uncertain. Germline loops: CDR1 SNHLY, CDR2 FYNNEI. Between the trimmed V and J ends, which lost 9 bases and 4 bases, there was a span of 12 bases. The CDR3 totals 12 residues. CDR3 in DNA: TGTGCCAGGAGGCCTTCCTCCTATGGCTACACCTTC. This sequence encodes CARRPSSYGYTF.

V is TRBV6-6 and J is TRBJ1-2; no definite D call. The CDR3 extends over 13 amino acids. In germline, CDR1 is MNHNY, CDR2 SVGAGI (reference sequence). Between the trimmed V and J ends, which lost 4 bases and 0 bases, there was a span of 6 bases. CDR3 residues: CASSFTSNYGYTF. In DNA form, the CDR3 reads TGTGCCAGCAGTTTCACCTCTAACTATGGCTACACCTTC.

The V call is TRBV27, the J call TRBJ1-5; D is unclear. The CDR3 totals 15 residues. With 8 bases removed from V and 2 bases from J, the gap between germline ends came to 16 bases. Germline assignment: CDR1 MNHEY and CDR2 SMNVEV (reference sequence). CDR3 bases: TGTGCCAGCCGCCCGAGTCTCGGAGGCAATCAGCCCCAGCATTTT. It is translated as CASRPSLGGNQPQHF.

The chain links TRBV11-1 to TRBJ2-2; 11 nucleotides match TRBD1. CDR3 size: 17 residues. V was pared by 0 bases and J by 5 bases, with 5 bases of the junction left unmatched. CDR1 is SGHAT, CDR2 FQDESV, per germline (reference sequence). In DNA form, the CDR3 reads TGTGCCAGCAGCTTAGCCCACCGGGACAGGGGGACCGGGGAGCTGTTTTTT. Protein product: CASSLAHRDRGTGELFF.

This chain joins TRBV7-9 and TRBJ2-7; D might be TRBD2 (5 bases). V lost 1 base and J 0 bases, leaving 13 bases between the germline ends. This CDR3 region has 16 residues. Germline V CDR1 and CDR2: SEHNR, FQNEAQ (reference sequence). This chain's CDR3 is CASSLVVGGSSYEQYF. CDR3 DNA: TGTGCCAGCAGCTTAGTGGTAGGCGGGTCCTCCTACGAGCAGTACTTC.

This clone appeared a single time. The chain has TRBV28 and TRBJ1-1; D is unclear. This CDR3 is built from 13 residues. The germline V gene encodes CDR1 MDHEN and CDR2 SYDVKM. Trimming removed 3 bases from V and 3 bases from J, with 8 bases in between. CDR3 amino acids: CASSFFPYTEAFF. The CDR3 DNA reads TGTGCCAGCAGTTTTTTTCCGTACACTGAAGCTTTCTTT.

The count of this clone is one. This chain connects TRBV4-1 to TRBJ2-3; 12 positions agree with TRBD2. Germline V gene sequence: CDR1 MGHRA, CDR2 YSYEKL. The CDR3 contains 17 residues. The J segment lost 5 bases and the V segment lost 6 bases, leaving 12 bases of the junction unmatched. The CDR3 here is CASSQSSGGAFEDTQYF. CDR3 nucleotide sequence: TGCGCCAGCAGTCAGTCTAGCGGGGGGGCCTTTGAAGATACGCAGTATTTT.

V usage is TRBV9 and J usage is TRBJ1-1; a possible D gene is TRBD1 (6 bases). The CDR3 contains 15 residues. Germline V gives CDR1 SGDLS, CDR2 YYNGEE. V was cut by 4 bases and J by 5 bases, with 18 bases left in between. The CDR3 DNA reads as TGTGCCAGCAGCCCCCGTACCCAGGGGAGGACTGAAGCTTTCTTT. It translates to CASSPRTQGRTEAFF.

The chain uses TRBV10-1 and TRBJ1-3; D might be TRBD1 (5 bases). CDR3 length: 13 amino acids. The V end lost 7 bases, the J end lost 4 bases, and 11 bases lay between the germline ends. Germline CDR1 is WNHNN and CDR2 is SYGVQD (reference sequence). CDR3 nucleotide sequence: TGCGCCAGCATCCCAGGGCAAGGAAACACCATATATTTT. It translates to CASIPGQGNTIYF.

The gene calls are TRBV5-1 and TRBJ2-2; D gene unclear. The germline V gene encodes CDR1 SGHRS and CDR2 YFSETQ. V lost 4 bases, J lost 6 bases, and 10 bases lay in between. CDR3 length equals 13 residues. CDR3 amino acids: CASSLVGSGELFF. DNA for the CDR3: TGCGCCAGCAGCCTTGTAGGATCCGGGGAGCTGTTTTTT.

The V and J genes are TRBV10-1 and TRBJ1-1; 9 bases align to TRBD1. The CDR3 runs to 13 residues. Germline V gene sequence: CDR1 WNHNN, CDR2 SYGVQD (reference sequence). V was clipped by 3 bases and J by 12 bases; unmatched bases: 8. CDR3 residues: CASSDWGQGKTFF. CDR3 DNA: TGCGCCAGCAGTGACTGGGGACAGGGAAAAACTTTCTTT.

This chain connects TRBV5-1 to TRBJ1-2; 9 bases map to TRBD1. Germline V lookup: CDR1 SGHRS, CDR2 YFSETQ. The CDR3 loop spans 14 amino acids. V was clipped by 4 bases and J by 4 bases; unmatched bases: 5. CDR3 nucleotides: TGCGCCAGCAGCGGGGGGACAGGGATCTATGGCTACACCTTC. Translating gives CASSGGTGIYGYTF.